This T cell receptor (beta chain) derives from a study of T cells after yellow fever vaccination. TCRdb analysed the 5' RACE reads with MiXCR anew, one entry per CDR3 protein. Found here are hundreds of thousands of distinct CDR3 sequences, around 12% of them singletons; the top ten hold 15%. Germline CDR1 MNHEY, CDR2 SVGAGI. The CDR3 contains 13 residues. J gave up 8 bases and V 1 base, and 4 bases lay outside the gene matches. The sequences come from PBMCs, collected on the day of the yellow fever booster vaccination. This sequence originates from a man aged 30 to 45 who received the YFV17D yellow fever vaccine. This chain uses TRBV6-5 with TRBJ1-1; TRBD1 aligns across 7 bases. The CDR3: CASSYFMTGEAFF. CDR3 in DNA: TGTGCCAGCAGTTACTTTATGACAGGGGAAGCTTTCTTT.